The 10 T cell receptor beta chains below were found in one sample sequenced in a study of T cell responses to AZD1222 COVID-19 vaccine. Here immunoSEQ multiplex PCR was the method, and the copy in TCRdb shows in-frame clones only, minus some. The data hold fewer than 180,000 clones, with 94% observed a single time. The sequences come from peripheral blood, collected on day 0 of AZD1222 vaccination. These receptors originate from an adult in good health.

The chain combines TRBV28 with TRBJ2-3; D not resolved. V was trimmed by 6 bases and J by 0 bases, leaving 4 bases between them. The CDR3 length is 12 residues. Germline V gives CDR1 MDHEN, CDR2 SYDVKM. CDR3 region: CASRKSTDTQYF. Here the CDR3 DNA reads TGTGCCAGCAGGAAGAGCACAGATACGCAGTATTTT.

This chain uses TRBV5-4 with TRBJ1-4; possible D gene TRBD1, 5 bases. The CDR3 sequence is 14 residues long. Trimming removed 1 base from V and 5 bases from J, with 9 bases in between. Germline V gene data show CDR1 as SGHNT and CDR2 as YYREEE (reference sequence). CDR3 nucleotides: TGTGCCAGCAGCTTGTTTAGGGGCAATGAAAAACTGTTTTTT. Its protein is CASSLFRGNEKLFF.

The chain links TRBV19 to TRBJ2-5; D is uncertain. The CDR3 covers 13 residues. Germline CDR1 and CDR2: LNHDA and SQIVND (reference sequence). V shed 1 base and J shed 9 bases, with 12 bases lying between them. CDR3 coding DNA: TGTGCCAGTAGTATAGCACCCGAGAGCTCCCAGTACTTC. Translation gives CASSIAPESSQYF.

The chain recombines TRBV3-1 (or the pseudogene TRBV3-2) with TRBJ1-2; 9 bases are a match to TRBD1. Germline V gene lookup returns CDR1 LGHDT and CDR2 YNNKEL (reference sequence). V dropped 6 bases and J dropped 2; count of bases not matched to a gene: 4. The CDR3 sequence is 14 residues long. The CDR3 here is CASSTTGGNYGYTF. CDR3 nucleotide sequence: TGTGCCAGCAGTACCACAGGGGGCAACTATGGCTACACCTTC.

The rearrangement uses TRBV4-1 and TRBJ1-5; tentative D call: TRBD1 (6 bases). Germline CDR1 and CDR2: MGHRA and YSYEKL. V shed 0 bases and J shed 5 bases, with 20 bases lying between them. The CDR3 contains 18 residues. The CDR3 sequence is CASSQEVRGHDVDQPQHF. The DNA of the CDR3 is TGCGCCAGCAGCCAAGAGGTACGGGGGCATGACGTCGATCAGCCCCAGCATTTT.

V is TRBV3-1 (or the pseudogene TRBV3-2) and J is TRBJ2-3; D possibly corresponds to TRBD2 (5 bases). Trimming removed 0 bases at V and 4 bases at J, with 17 bases between. The CDR3 has 17 amino acids. Germline V gene lookup returns CDR1 LGHDT and CDR2 YNNKEL (reference sequence). The CDR3 region is CASSQDESAWRADTQYF. The CDR3 coding sequence is TGTGCCAGCAGCCAAGATGAGTCGGCATGGCGGGCAGATACGCAGTATTTT.

This chain uses TRBV6-5 with TRBJ2-5, with a weak D call TRBD1 (6 bases). Germline V gene lookup returns CDR1 MNHEY and CDR2 SVGAGI. V lost 5 bases to trimming and J lost 2 bases, with 12 bases between them. The length of the CDR3 is 14 residues. The CDR3 here is CASSRQVVQETQYF. In DNA, the CDR3 is TGTGCCAGCAGTCGACAGGTGGTTCAAGAGACCCAGTACTTC.

The chain joins TRBV2 to TRBJ1-1; 7 bases line up with TRBD1. The V gene's germline CDR1 is SNHLY and CDR2 FYNNEI. The length of the CDR3 is 16 residues. Unmatched junction bases numbered 17, after V lost 9 bases and J lost 4 bases. The CDR3 region is CASIKDRATPGTEAFF. CDR3 sequence (DNA): TGTGCCAGTATTAAAGACAGGGCGACCCCCGGCACTGAAGCTTTCTTT.

The rearrangement links TRBV7-9 to TRBJ1-2, with D uncertain. This CDR3 has 13 residues. From germline, CDR1 is SEHNR and CDR2 FQNEAQ (reference sequence). V lost 0 bases and J 6 bases, leaving 8 bases between the germline ends. The CDR3 region is CASSLATHDGYTF. The CDR3 region has the DNA TGTGCCAGCAGCTTAGCGACACACGATGGCTACACCTTC.

This rearrangement joins TRBV7-7 to TRBJ2-1; D call uncertain. Germline-derived CDR1 and CDR2 are SSHAT and FNYEAQ (reference sequence). The germline V and J ends were trimmed by 1 base and 7 bases, with 14 bases remaining between them. The length of the CDR3 is 15 residues. DNA for the CDR3: TGTGCCAGCAGCTTAGGGCGAGCCGGATCAAATGAGCAGTTCTTC. It codes for CASSLGRAGSNEQFF.